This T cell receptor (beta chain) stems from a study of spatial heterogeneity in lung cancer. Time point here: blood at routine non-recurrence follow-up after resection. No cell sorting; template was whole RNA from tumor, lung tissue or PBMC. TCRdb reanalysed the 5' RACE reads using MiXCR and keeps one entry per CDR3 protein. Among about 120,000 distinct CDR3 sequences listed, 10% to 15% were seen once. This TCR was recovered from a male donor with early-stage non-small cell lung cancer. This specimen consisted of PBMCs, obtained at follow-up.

CDR3: CASNLERGSRSPLHF. The CDR3, as DNA: TGTGCCAGCAACCTCGAGCGGGGAAGCAGATCACCCCTCCACTTT. This sequence joins TRBV6-5 and TRBJ1-6; D unclear. Germline V gives CDR1 MNHEY, CDR2 SVGAGI. The CDR3 consists of 15 residues. V was pared by 7 bases and J by 10 bases, with 20 bases between.